The present T cell receptor beta chain was sequenced within a study of regulatory T cells in long-lasting Graves disease (dated by TCRdb to the early 2020s). The study in broad terms: Newly diagnosed Graves' disease patients had taken antithyroid drugs for less than 3 months. Peripheral blood TCR sequencing and RNA sequencing compared persistent Graves' disease patients with newly diagnosed Graves' disease patients. The study was registered as a clinical trial and conducted in China. TCR sequencing covered roughly 13 persistent and some 20 newly diagnosed Graves' disease patients, some 33 samples in total. Study-wide conclusions, independent of this receptor: Only the TCR beta chain was sequenced and analyzed. Compared with newly diagnosed patients, patients with persistent Graves' disease had lower TCR Shannon entropy and fewer highly expanded clones, which suggests clonal expansion. Only peripheral blood was studied, because thyroid tissue, the primary lesion, was inaccessible. A larger number of public clonotypes was shared among persistent patients (about 2,700) than among newly diagnosed patients (more than 850). The authors acknowledged the small sample size as a limitation that may reduce accuracy. Persistent disease showed preferential use of TRBV28, TRBJ1-2 and TRBJ2-5, whereas newly diagnosed disease favored TRBV20-1 and TRBJ2-1.

This clonotype was seen ten or more times. The antigen this receptor binds is unknown. One base away there is no much larger clone; base qualities are not given. Taken from cysteine to phenylalanine, the CDR3 has 16 residues. Only the CDR3 DNA stays, 48 bases, in frame from base 1. Sequences SGHAT (CDR1) and FQNNGV (CDR2) are obtained from the germline V gene. The germline V end is reduced by 1 base and the J end by 4 bases; junction bases left unmatched: 8. The library was produced with multiplex PCR. The sequencing machine was an Illumina HiSeq 4000. CDR3 regions were amplified by Arm-PCR with iRepertoire HTBI primers to construct TCR beta libraries. PCR products were gel purified before sequencing. The authors' analysis ran thus. A total of roughly 65 TRBV and approximately 15 TRBJ segments were identified across samples and were used for gene usage analysis of CDR3 amino acid clonotypes. Filtered high-quality paired reads were merged into contigs using COPE and FqMerger. Contigs were aligned with BLAST to IMGT TRBV, TRBD and TRBJ reference genes, and CDR3 was defined per IMGT. Highly expanded clones were defined as clonotypes with a frequency above 0.1%. Shannon entropy served as the measure of repertoire diversity, while the Gini coefficient captured V-J evenness. A clonotype found in more than one individual was treated as public. TCRdb took the public reads, trimmed them with fastp at Q25, ran MiXCR for clone calling and kept in-frame beta chains. Each record represents a unique CDR3 protein, reported with the most common genes and DNA among its rows. These V and J calls derive from TCRdb rather than the authors' analysis. This sample holds over 500,000 distinct CDR3 sequences; around 15% were observed only once. Of the sample, more than 15% is held by the ten largest clones.

Sample time point, as interpreted from the label and publication: newly diagnosed GD, antithyroid drugs for less than 3 months. RNA was extracted from PBMCs in TRIzol for both TCR sequencing and RNA sequencing. Graves' disease was diagnosed according to American Thyroid Association guidelines. The patients came from an endocrinology department in Xi'an, China. Each patient gave 7 to 9.5 milliliters of peripheral blood, collected in an EDTA anticoagulant tube. PBMCs were isolated by Ficoll Paque Plus density gradient separation without further T cell sorting. An Agilent 2100 Bioanalyzer and agarose gel were used to check RNA quality, while a NanoDrop 2000 measured RNA concentration. The data were also submitted as part of a second study, on T cells in Graves' hyperthyroidism and ophthalmopathy. That second publication adds: Stable Graves' hyperthyroidism was defined as the absence of progression to ophthalmopathy over 18 months of follow-up. Hyperthyroidism patients were newly diagnosed, had a disease duration of under 2 months, and were aged 18 to 65 years. The study excluded patients with uncontrolled infections, other autoimmune diseases, pregnancy or lactation. Diagnoses were based on clinical symptoms, serum thyroxine and TRAb, thyroid ultrasound and orbital computed tomography. The first round of RT-PCR for the TCR CDR3 was performed with the HTBI primer set and the Qiagen OneStep RT-PCR kit. Most expanded thyroid clonotypes (frequency above 0.001) were also found in blood, which suggests that blood repertoires may mirror thyroid immune responses. In cross-validation, a model built on a 13 V-J signature told ophthalmopathy apart from stable hyperthyroidism with about 90% sensitivity and about 81% specificity, and in testing the same model reached 80%/75%. In validation, progression to ophthalmopathy was predicted by the model with nearly 71% sensitivity and roughly 76% specificity, a median of 6.5 months before onset. To identify TCR V-J signatures that set the groups apart, the researchers used a discovery cohort of 100 patients, made up of about 44 with Graves' ophthalmopathy and 57 with stable Graves' hyperthyroidism. Prospective prediction of ophthalmopathy was tested in an independent validation cohort of 18 to 20 hyperthyroidism patients and 17 patients who later progressed to ophthalmopathy. The roughly 94 discovery patients were randomly divided into training and test sets at a 7:3 ratio. In about 6 Graves' hyperthyroidism patients, the study also compared T-cell repertoires from thyroid tissue with T-cell repertoires from blood. Once sampling was done, hyperthyroidism patients were given methimazole at a starting dose of 30 mg daily, whereas ophthalmopathy patients were given high-dose intravenous methylprednisolone. A second multiplex PCR round built the libraries, followed by size selection and purification. Paired-end sequencing of the libraries was performed with 100 bp reads on an Illumina HiSeq2000. Raw data were processed with SOAPnuke, discarding reads with adapters, uncalled bases, mean Phred below 15, or no exact constant-primer or identifier match. COPE v1.2.5 was used to merge the high-quality paired reads, and each unique nucleotide sequence was defined as a clonotype. MiTCR v1.1 was used to align the clonotypes against IMGT TRBV, TRBD and TRBJ reference segments. The analysis was restricted to V-J combinations with a frequency above 0.0001, which together covered 99.2% of the repertoires. A TCS score was defined as the ratio between F50 (clonal expansion) and ExV (chaos), using BLOSUM62-based TCRdist between CDR3 peptides within each V-J. Welch's t-statistics and random forest reduced 514 V-J features to 13, which were used in a naive Bayes classifier (R e1071). No statistical method was used to set the sample size in advance, and investigators knew the group allocation. According to the paper, TCR Vbeta CDR3 sequencing was carried out on over 130 peripheral blood samples, which came from around 43 ophthalmopathy, approximately 78 hyperthyroidism and roughly 17 progressor patients.

Rearrangement joined TRBV11-2 to TRBJ2-7; TRBD1 matches 9 bases in the middle. This TCR came from a woman aged 25 to 39 with Graves disease. Donor details come from another sample of the same person, matched by shared clones. The sample consisted of peripheral blood mononuclear cells (PBMCs), taken at new diagnosis, from a patient treated with antithyroid drugs. The CDR3 sequence is CASSLGPGQGTYEQYF. The DNA reads TGTGCCAGCAGCTTAGGTCCCGGACAGGGGACTTACGAGCAGTACTTC.